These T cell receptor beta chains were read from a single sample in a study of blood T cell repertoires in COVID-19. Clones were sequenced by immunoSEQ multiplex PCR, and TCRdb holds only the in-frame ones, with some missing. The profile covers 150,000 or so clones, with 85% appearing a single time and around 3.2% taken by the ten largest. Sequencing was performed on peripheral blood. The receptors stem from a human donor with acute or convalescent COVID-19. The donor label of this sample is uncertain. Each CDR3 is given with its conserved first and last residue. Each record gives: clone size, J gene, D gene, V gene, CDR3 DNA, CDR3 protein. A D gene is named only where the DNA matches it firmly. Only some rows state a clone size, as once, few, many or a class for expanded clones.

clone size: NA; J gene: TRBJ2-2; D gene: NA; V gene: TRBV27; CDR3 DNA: TGTGCCAGCAGAGGGAGTGCGGGGCGGCGCACCGGGGAGCTGTTTTTT; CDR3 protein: CASRGSAGRRTGELFF
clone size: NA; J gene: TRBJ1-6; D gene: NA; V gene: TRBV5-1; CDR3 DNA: TGCGCCAGCAGCTTGGGAGGGGGTAGCTCCTATAATTCACCCCTCCACTTT; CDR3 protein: CASSLGGGSSYNSPLHF
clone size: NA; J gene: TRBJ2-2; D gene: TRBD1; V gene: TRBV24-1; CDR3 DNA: TGTGCCACCAGTGAAGGGACAGGGAACACCGGGGAGCTGTTTTTT; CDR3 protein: CATSEGTGNTGELFF
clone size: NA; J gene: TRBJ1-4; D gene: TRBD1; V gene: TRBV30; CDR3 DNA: TGTGCCTGGAGTGTACCTCACAGGGGGTTATCTAATGAAAAACTGTTTTTT; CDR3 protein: CAWSVPHRGLSNEKLFF
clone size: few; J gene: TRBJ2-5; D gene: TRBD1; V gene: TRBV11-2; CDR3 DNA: TGTGCCAGCAGCTTAGATAGGGGGACAGGAGCGGAGACCCAGTACTTC; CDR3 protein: CASSLDRGTGAETQYF
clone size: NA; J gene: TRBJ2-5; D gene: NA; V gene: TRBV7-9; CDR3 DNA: TGTGCCAGCAGCTTAGCTAGTGAGACCCAGTACTTC; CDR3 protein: CASSLASETQYF
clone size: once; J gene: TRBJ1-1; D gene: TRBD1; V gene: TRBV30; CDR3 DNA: TGTGCCTGGAGCCGGGACAGGGGGACTGAAGCTTTCTTT; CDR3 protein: CAWSRDRGTEAFF
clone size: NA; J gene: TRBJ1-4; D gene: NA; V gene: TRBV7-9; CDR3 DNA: TGTGCCAGCAGCTTAGTGGGCCGAACTAATGAAAAACTGTTTTTT; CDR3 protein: CASSLVGRTNEKLFF
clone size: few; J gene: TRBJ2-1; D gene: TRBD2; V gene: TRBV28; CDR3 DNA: TGTGCCAGCAGCTCCCCTAGCGGGGGGCATTTCAATGAGCAGTTCTTC; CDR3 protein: CASSSPSGGHFNEQFF
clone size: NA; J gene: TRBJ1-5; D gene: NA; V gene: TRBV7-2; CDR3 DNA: TGTGCCAGCAGCTTATCTGCCCCCACAGAGAATCAGCCCCAGCATTTT; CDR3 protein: CASSLSAPTENQPQHF
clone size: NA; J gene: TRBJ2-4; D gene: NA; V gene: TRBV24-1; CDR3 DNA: TGTGCCACCAGTGCCCTGGACAAATTTCTAGCCAAAAACATTCAGTACTTC; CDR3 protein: CATSALDKFLAKNIQYF
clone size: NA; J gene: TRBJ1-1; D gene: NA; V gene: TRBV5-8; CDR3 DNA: TGTGCCAGCAGCCCCGACAGTTACACTGAAGCTTTCTTT; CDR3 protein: CASSPDSYTEAFF
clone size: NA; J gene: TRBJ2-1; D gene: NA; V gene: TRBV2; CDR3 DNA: TGTGCCAGCAGTGAAGCCAGGGCCGAGTTCTTC; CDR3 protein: CASSEARAEFF
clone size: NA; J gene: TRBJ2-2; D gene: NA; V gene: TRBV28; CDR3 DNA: TGTGCCAGCACGACAGGGAACACCGGGGAGCTGTTTTTT; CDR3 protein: CASTTGNTGELFF
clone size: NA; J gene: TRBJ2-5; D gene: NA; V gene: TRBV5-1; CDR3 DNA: TGCGCCAGCGGACAAGGGGAGACCCAGTACTTC; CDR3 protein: CASGQGETQYF
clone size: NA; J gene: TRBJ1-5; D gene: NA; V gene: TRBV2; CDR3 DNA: TGTGCCAGCAGTTTTTCTCCGACTGGCAATCAGCCCCAGCATTTT; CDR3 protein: CASSFSPTGNQPQHF
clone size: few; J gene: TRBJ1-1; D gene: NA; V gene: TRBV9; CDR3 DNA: TGTGCCAGCAGCGTACGTTCCACGGGCACTGAAGCTTTCTTT; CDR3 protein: CASSVRSTGTEAFF
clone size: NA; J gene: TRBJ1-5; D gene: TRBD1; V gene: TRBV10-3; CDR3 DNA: TGTGCCATCAGTGAGGACAGGGACAATCAGCCCCAGCATTTT; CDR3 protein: CAISEDRDNQPQHF
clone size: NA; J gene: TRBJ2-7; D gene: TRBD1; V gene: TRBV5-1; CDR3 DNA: TGCGCCAGCAGCTCCGGGCGGACAGGGACCTCCTACGAGCAGTACTTC; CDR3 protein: CASSSGRTGTSYEQYF
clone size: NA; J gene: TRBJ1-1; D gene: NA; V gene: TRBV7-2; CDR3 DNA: TGTGCCAGCAGCTTAAGACACGGGAACACTGAAGCTTTCTTT; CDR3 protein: CASSLRHGNTEAFF
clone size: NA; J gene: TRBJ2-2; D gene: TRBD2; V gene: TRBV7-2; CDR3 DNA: TGTGCCAGCAGCTTGTTTGGGACTAGCGTTTCCACCGGGGAGCTGTTTTTT; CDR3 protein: CASSLFGTSVSTGELFF
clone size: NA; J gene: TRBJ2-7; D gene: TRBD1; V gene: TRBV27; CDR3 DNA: TGTGCCAGCAGAAAACAGGGGGCCTACGAGCAGTACTTC; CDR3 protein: CASRKQGAYEQYF
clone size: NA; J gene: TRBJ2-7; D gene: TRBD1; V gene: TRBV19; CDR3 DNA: TGTGCCAGTAGTATAGATGGCCCGACAGGGGTAAGCGAGCAGTACTTC; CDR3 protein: CASSIDGPTGVSEQYF
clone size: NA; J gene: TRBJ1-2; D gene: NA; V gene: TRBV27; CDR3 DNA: TGTGCCAGCAGTTTAAGCAGGTTCTACTATGGCTACACCTTC; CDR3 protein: CASSLSRFYYGYTF
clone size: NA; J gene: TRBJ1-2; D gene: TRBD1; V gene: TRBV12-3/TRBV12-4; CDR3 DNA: TGTGCCAGCAGTTCAAGACAGGGTCGACGCTACACCTTC; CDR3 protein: CASSSRQGRRYTF
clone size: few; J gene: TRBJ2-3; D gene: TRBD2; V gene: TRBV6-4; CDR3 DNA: TGTGCCAGCAGTGACTCGGCAGCGGGGGGCGGGGGCACAGATACGCAGTATTTT; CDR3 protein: CASSDSAAGGGGTDTQYF
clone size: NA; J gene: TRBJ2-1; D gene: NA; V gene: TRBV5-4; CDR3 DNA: TGTGCCAGCCGGGACTCCCACTACAATGAGCAGTTCTTC; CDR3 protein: CASRDSHYNEQFF
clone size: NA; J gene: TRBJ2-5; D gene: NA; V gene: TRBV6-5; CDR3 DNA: TGTGCCAGCAGTTACTCGGGGACAAACCAAGAGACCCAGTACTTC; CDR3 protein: CASSYSGTNQETQYF
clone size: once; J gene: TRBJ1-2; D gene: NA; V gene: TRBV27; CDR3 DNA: TGTGCCAGCAGTTCTCTGAGTGGAGGGCTCTCAGCTAACTATGGCTACACCTTC; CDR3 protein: CASSSLSGGLSANYGYTF
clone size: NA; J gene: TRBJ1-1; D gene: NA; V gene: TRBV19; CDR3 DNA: TGTGCCAGCCGAGAGGAGTTCGACAGGTTCACAGCTTTCTTT; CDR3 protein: CASREEFDRFTAFF
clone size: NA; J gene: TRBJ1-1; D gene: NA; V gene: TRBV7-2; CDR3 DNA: TGTGCCAGCAGCTTAGAGGGGAGGGGGAACACTGAAGCTTTCTTT; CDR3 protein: CASSLEGRGNTEAFF
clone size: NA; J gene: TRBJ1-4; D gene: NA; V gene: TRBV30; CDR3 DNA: TGTGCCGGGAATGGCGGAGTGGTTAGTGAAAAACTGTTTTTT; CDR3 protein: CAGNGGVVSEKLFF
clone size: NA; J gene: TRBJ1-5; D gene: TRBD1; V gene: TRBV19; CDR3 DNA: TGTGCCAGTAGTATAATGGGTCCGGGACAGGCCAGCAATCAGCCCCAGCATTTT; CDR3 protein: CASSIMGPGQASNQPQHF
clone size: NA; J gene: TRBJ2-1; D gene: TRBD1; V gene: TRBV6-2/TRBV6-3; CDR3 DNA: TGTGCCAGCAGTTTCACCGGGACAGGGACTTACAATGAGCAGTTCTTC; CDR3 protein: CASSFTGTGTYNEQFF
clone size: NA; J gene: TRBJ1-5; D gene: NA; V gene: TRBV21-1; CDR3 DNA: TGTGCCAGCAGCAAGTCTCCCGGACAGGTTAGCAATCAGCCCCAGCATTTT; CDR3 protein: CASSKSPGQVSNQPQHF
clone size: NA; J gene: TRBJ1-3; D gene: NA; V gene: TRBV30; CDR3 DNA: TGTGCCTGGAGTGTACGTCCGGGAACTGGAAACACCATATATTTT; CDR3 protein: CAWSVRPGTGNTIYF
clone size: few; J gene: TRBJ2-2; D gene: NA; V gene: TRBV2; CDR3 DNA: TGTGCCAGCAGCCAACTCCGGGCGGGGGGGGAGCTGTTTTTT; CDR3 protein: CASSQLRAGGELFF
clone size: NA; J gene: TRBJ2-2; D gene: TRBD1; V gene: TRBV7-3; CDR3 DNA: TGTGCCAGCAGCTCCACAGGGGGCCGCACCGGGGAGCTGTTTTTT; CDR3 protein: CASSSTGGRTGELFF
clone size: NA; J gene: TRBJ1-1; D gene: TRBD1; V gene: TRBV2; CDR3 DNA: TGTGCCAGCAGTGGGGGTTGGGACAGCTTCACTGAAGCTTTCTTT; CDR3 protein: CASSGGWDSFTEAFF
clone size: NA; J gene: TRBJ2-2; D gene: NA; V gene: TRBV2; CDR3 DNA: TGTGCCAGCTCGTTAGAGAGGGCAGGCACCGGGGAGCTGTTTTTT; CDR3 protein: CASSLERAGTGELFF
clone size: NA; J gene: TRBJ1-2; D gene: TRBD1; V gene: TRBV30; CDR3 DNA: TGTGCCTGGAGTCAGGACAGGGGGCGCGGCGGCTACACCTTC; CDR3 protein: CAWSQDRGRGGYTF
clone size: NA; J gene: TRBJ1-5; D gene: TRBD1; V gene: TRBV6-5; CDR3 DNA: TGTGCCAGCAGTTACGACGCAGGGGGTCAGCCCCAGCATTTT; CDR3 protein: CASSYDAGGQPQHF
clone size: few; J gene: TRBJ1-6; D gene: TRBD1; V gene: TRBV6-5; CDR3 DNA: TGTGCCAGCAGTTACTCGATACAGGGGGGGAATTCACCCCTCCACTTT; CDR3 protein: CASSYSIQGGNSPLHF
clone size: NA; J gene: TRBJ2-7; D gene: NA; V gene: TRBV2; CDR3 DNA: TGTGCCAGCAGTGATCCCAGCTCCTACGAGCAGTACTTC; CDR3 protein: CASSDPSSYEQYF
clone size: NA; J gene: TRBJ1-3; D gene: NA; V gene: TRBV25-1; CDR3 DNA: TGTGCCAGCAGTGAACCCAGGGGCTCTGGAAACACCATATATTTT; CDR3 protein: CASSEPRGSGNTIYF
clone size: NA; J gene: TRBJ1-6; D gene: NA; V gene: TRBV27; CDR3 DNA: TGTGCCAGCAGAGCCCTTCAGGACTATAATTCACCCCTCCACTTT; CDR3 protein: CASRALQDYNSPLHF
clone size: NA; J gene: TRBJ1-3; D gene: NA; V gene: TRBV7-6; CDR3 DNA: TGTGCCAGCAGCTTAGCAGCGGCGGGAGCATTTCAGGGAAACACCATATATTTT; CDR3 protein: CASSLAAAGAFQGNTIYF
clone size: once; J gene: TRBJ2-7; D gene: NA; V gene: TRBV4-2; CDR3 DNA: TGTGCCAGCAGCCAACACTACGAGCAGTACTTC; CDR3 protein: CASSQHYEQYF
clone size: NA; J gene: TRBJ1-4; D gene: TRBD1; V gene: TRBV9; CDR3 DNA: TGTGCCAGCAGCGTAGGGACAGGATCTAGTGAAAAACTGTTTTTT; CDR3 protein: CASSVGTGSSEKLFF
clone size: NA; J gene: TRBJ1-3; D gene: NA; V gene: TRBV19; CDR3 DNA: TGTGCCAGTAGTCGAGGGGGCTCTGGAAACACCATATATTTT; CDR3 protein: CASSRGGSGNTIYF
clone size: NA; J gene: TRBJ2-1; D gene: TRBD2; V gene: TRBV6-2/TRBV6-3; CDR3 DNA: TGTGCCAGCAGTCCCATGCGGGGGGGGTACAATGAGCAGTTCTTC; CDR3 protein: CASSPMRGGYNEQFF
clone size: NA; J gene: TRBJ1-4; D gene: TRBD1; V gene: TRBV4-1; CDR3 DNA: TGCGCCAGCAGCCAAGATGAACAGGGGATGTTTTCGACTAATGAAAAACTGTTTTTT; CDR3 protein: CASSQDEQGMFSTNEKLFF
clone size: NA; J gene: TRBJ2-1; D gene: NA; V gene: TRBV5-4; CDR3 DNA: TGTGCCAGCAGCCGGAGGGGGGGTTCTGAGCAGTTCTTC; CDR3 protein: CASSRRGGSEQFF
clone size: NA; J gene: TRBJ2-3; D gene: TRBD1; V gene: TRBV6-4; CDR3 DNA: TGTGCCAGCAGTGACTCTGCAGGGGGCGCGACAGATACGCAGTATTTT; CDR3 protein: CASSDSAGGATDTQYF
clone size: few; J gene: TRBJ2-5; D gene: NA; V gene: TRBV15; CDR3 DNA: TGTGCCACCAGCAGAGCCTGGGGAGGTCGGGAGACCCAGTACTTC; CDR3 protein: CATSRAWGGRETQYF
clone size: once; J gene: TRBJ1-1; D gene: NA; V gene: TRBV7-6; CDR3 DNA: TGTGCCAGCAGCCCATTCCGGGAATGGAAGAACACTGAAGCTTTCTTT; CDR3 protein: CASSPFREWKNTEAFF
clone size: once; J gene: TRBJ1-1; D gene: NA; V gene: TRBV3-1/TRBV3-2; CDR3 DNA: TGTGCCAGCAGCCAAGGGAGGACGAACACTGAAGCTTTCTTT; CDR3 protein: CASSQGRTNTEAFF
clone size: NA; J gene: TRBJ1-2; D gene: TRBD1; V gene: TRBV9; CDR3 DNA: TGTGCCAGCAGCGCCTACAGGGGGCTGTATGGCTACACCTTC; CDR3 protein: CASSAYRGLYGYTF
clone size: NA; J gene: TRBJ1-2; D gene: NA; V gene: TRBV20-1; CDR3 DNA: TGCAGTGCTACCTTGGGGGCTGGCTACACCTTC; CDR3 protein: CSATLGAGYTF